Below, 32 T cell receptor beta chains from the same sample are listed, as sequenced in a study of Ad26.COV2.S vaccination and SARS-CoV-2 variants. Generated by immunoSEQ multiplex PCR, the TCRdb table keeps only in-frame clones and is missing some. This table holds a few hundred thousand clones, around 91% found once. Treatment in this sample: 15 to 20 received Ad26.COV2.S at low or high dose, single or two shots; about 5 received placebo; per-sample allocation not given. Specimen acquisition occurred on day 63 following the initial vaccine or placebo injection. The specimen comprised peripheral blood, sampled in a trial of Ad26.COV2.S vaccine versus placebo. The receptors originated from a person aged 18 to 59 who received the Ad26.COV2.S COVID-19 vaccine or a placebo.

This clone occurred once. J is TRBJ2-2 and V is TRBV18; the D is unclear. This CDR3 comprises 15 residues. Trimming cost V 6 bases and J 1 base, with 12 bases left between them. CDR1 KGHSH and CDR2 LQKENI come from the germline V gene. CDR3 nucleotide sequence: TGTGCCAGCTCCCGCCCCGGTTTGAACACCGGGGAGCTGTTTTTT. This codes for CASSRPGLNTGELFF.

V usage is TRBV5-5 and J usage is TRBJ2-2; 7 positions agree with TRBD1. With 2 bases clipped from V and 7 bases from J, the junction kept 11 bases outside the gene matches. From germline, CDR1 is SGHKS and CDR2 YYEKEE (reference sequence). The CDR3 contains 16 residues. The CDR3 DNA sequence: TGTGCCAGCAGCTTACAAAACAGGGGAGATAGCGGGGAGCTGTTTTTT. Amino acid sequence: CASSLQNRGDSGELFF.

The gene calls are TRBV30 and TRBJ2-1; 15 nucleotides match TRBD2. V lost 7 bases, J lost 3 bases, and 7 bases stayed unmatched. Germline-derived CDR1 and CDR2 are GTSNPN and SVGIG (reference sequence). This CDR3 contains 16 residues. CDR3 region: CASQRTSGRVYNEQFF. CDR3 in DNA: TGTGCCTCCCAACGGACTAGCGGGAGGGTCTACAATGAGCAGTTCTTC.

V gene TRBV9 combines with J gene TRBJ1-5; 11 nucleotides align to TRBD1. CDR1 and CDR2 (germline): SGDLS, YYNGEE. The trim removed 4 bases at V and 5 bases at J, leaving 5 bases unmatched. The CDR3 length is 15 residues. The CDR3 sequence is CASSTGQGAYQPQHF. CDR3 DNA: TGTGCCAGCAGCACCGGACAGGGGGCATATCAGCCCCAGCATTTT.

In nucleotides, the CDR3 is TGTGCCAGAAGCCCCCGACATTTAAGAAACACTGAAGCTTTCTTT. Translation gives CARSPRHLRNTEAFF. The chain is built from TRBV5-3 and TRBJ1-1; D unresolved. TRBV5-3 is assigned to the ORF class and has an uncertain function. This CDR3 region has 15 residues. The V end was cut by 4 bases, the J end by 2 bases, with 15 bases between.

V is TRBV7-8 and J is TRBJ1-2; D is uncertain. Germline V gives CDR1 SGHVS, CDR2 FQNEAQ. The CDR3 totals 15 residues. V lost 7 bases to trimming and J lost 5 bases, with 20 bases between them. CDR3 sequence reads: CASTSGQPGFYGYTF. In DNA, the CDR3 is TGTGCCAGCACTTCCGGGCAGCCAGGCTTTTATGGCTACACCTTC.

The chain recombines TRBV10-3 with TRBJ2-2; D is possibly TRBD1 or TRBD2 (5 bases each). Germline CDR1 reads ENHRY; CDR2 reads SYGVKD. The length of the CDR3 is 15 residues. Trimming left V 8 bases short and J 7 bases short, with 20 bases between. The CDR3 loop is CAIQGTRAGGGELFF. CDR3 nucleotides: TGTGCCATCCAAGGGACGAGGGCTGGAGGCGGGGAGCTGTTTTTT.

The genes are TRBV6-1 and TRBJ2-1, with TRBD1 identical over 7 bases. Germline values: CDR1 MNHNS, CDR2 SASEGT. The CDR3 loop spans 15 amino acids. Trimming removed 5 bases from V and 7 bases from J; junction bases left unmatched: 11. The CDR3 sequence is CASSPQGSERNEQFF. The CDR3 DNA sequence: TGTGCCAGCAGTCCACAGGGGAGTGAGAGGAATGAGCAGTTCTTC.

The chain couples TRBV7-9 to TRBJ2-1; D is ambiguous. The CDR3 length is 16 residues. The V end lost 5 bases, the J end lost 4 bases, and 18 bases lay between the germline ends. In germline, CDR1 is SEHNR, CDR2 FQNEAQ (reference sequence). The CDR3 region has the DNA TGTGCCAGCAGCCCCCCCGGGTACAAACGTTACAATGAGCAGTTCTTC. This encodes CASSPPGYKRYNEQFF. Complete variable domain (other parts from reference TRBV7-9 and TRBJ2-1): DTGVSQNPRHKITKRGQNVTFRCDPISEHNRLYWYRQTLGQGPEFLTYFQNEAQLEKSRLLSDRFSAERPKGSFSTLEIQRTEQGDSAMYLCASSPPGYKRYNEQFFGPGTRLTVL.

As regards this clone: Additional DNA sequences in this sample encode the identical CDR3. The J gene is TRBJ1-1, the V gene TRBV28; D remains unclear. Germline V gene sequence: CDR1 MDHEN, CDR2 SYDVKM. This CDR3 is built from 13 residues. V was trimmed by 3 bases and J by 0 bases, leaving 5 bases between them. CDR3 loop: CASSFGLNTEAFF. The CDR3 nucleotides are TGTGCCAGCAGTTTCGGACTGAACACTGAAGCTTTCTTT.

The rearrangement joins TRBV27 to TRBJ2-1; D is uncertain. The germline V and J ends were trimmed by 7 bases and 9 bases, with 10 bases remaining between them. The CDR3 spans 11 residues. Germline loops: CDR1 MNHEY, CDR2 SMNVEV (reference sequence). The CDR3 DNA is TGTGCCAGCACCCACGGTAGTGAGCAGTTCTTC. This encodes CASTHGSEQFF.

The rearrangement links TRBV5-1 to TRBJ2-3, with 9 bases fitting TRBD2. The CDR3 runs 17 residues. Losses at the gene ends were 0 bases for V and 8 bases for J; bases not matched to a gene: 13. The germline V gene has CDR1 SGHRS and CDR2 YFSETQ. The CDR3 here is CASSLARDSGSGGTQYF. The CDR3 DNA sequence: TGCGCCAGCAGCTTGGCCAGGGATAGCGGGAGTGGTGGTACGCAGTATTTT.

V gene TRBV7-9 combines with J gene TRBJ2-1; possibly TRBD1 or TRBD2 for D (5 bases each). The V end lost 1 base, the J end lost 7 bases, and 8 bases lay between the germline ends. Germline V gives CDR1 SEHNR, CDR2 FQNEAQ (reference sequence). The CDR3 has 13 residues. The DNA of the CDR3 is TGTGCCAGCAGCTTAGGAGGGGTGAATGAGCAGTTCTTC. Translation: CASSLGGVNEQFF.

The sample holds a few counts of this clone. The chain uses TRBV5-8 and TRBJ1-6, with a tentative D call TRBD1 (6 bases). V dropped 4 bases and J dropped 1 base, with 24 bases sitting between them. Germline CDR1 is SGHTS and CDR2 is YDEGEE. There are 20 residues in the CDR3. This CDR3 is CASSPHGWTASFSYNSPLHF. Written as DNA, the CDR3 is TGTGCCAGCAGCCCGCATGGGTGGACAGCAAGCTTTTCCTATAATTCACCCCTCCACTTT.

The J gene is TRBJ1-4, the V gene TRBV4-1; D gene unclear. CDR3 size: 13 residues. The germline CDR1 and CDR2 sequences are MGHRA and YSYEKL. The V end was cut by 0 bases, the J end by 3 bases, with 2 bases between. CDR3 sequence (DNA): TGCGCCAGCAGCCAAGATCCTAATGAAAAACTGTTTTTT. It is translated as CASSQDPNEKLFF.

The chain has TRBV12-3 or TRBV12-4 and TRBJ2-3; D unresolved. Trimming stripped 8 bases from V and 3 bases from J, with 6 bases between. The CDR3 contains 11 residues. The CDR3 coding sequence is TGTGCCAGCGTATCAACAGATACGCAGTATTTT. This gives the protein CASVSTDTQYF.

The chain combines TRBV27 with TRBJ2-2, with 12 bases lining up with TRBD2. The CDR3 runs to 15 residues. V gave up 6 bases and J gave up 5 bases; unmatched junction bases: 4. Germline assignment: CDR1 MNHEY and CDR2 SMNVEV (reference sequence). The DNA for the CDR3 is TGTGCCAGCAGGCTAGCGGGAGGGGGTACCGGGGAGCTGTTTTTT. Its protein is CASRLAGGGTGELFF.

This clone has only a few counts. The V and J genes are TRBV29-1 and TRBJ2-3; 7 bases line up with TRBD2. J gave up 0 bases and V 7 bases, and 4 bases lay outside the gene matches. The germline V gene has CDR1 SQVTM and CDR2 ANQGSEA. This CDR3 has 13 amino acids. This CDR3 reads CSGKRDSTDTQYF. The CDR3 DNA reads as TGCAGCGGGAAGCGGGATAGCACAGATACGCAGTATTTT.

The CDR3 sequence is CASSLDREDIQYF. Written as DNA, the CDR3 is TGTGCCAGCAGCTTAGACAGGGAGGACATTCAGTACTTC. J is TRBJ2-4 and V is TRBV11-2; D possibly corresponds to TRBD2 (6 bases). CDR1 is SGHAT and CDR2 is FQNNGV in the germline V gene. Trimming shortened V by 0 bases and J by 8 bases, and 8 bases separated the two germline ends. This CDR3 is 13 amino acids long.

J is TRBJ2-3 and V is TRBV6-5, with D unclear. The CDR3 contains 15 residues. From germline, CDR1 is MNHEY and CDR2 SVGAGI. Trimming stripped 6 bases from V and 0 bases from J, with 13 bases between. CDR3 nucleotides: TGTGCCAGCAGCGACCCCTTGCGGAGCACAGATACGCAGTATTTT. It encodes CASSDPLRSTDTQYF.

The chain links TRBV9 to TRBJ2-7; D may be TRBD1 (6 bases). The V gene's germline CDR1 is SGDLS and CDR2 YYNGEE. V was trimmed by 5 bases and J by 3 bases, leaving 12 bases between them. This CDR3 contains 13 residues. The DNA for the CDR3 is TGTGCCAGCAGTTCCCAACAGGGCTACGAGCAGTACTTC. Translated: CASSSQQGYEQYF.

This clone was seen just once. The rearrangement links TRBV7-6 to TRBJ2-3; unclear D gene. This CDR3 spans 13 amino acids. V shed 5 bases and J shed 4 bases, with 10 bases lying between them. Germline V gene data show CDR1 as SGHVS and CDR2 as FNYEAQ. The CDR3 DNA sequence: TGTGCCAGCAGCCTGTCGGCAGCAGATACGCAGTATTTT. Protein sequence: CASSLSAADTQYF.

The CDR3 DNA is TGTGCCATCAGCCCCAGCGGAAACTACGAGCAGTACTTC. It translates to CAISPSGNYEQYF. V usage is TRBV10-3 and J usage is TRBJ2-7; TRBD2 is a possible D gene (5 bases). The V gene lost 6 bases and the J gene lost 3 bases, with 12 bases spanning the gap. In germline, CDR1 is ENHRY, CDR2 SYGVKD. This CDR3 has 13 amino acids.

The chain links TRBV19 to TRBJ2-5; D not resolved. The CDR3 contains 13 residues. CDR1 and CDR2 (germline): LNHDA, SQIVND (reference sequence). V dropped 6 bases and J dropped 1 base, with 9 bases sitting between them. The CDR3: CASSKIGQETQYF. The CDR3 coding sequence is TGTGCCAGTAGCAAGATAGGCCAAGAGACCCAGTACTTC.

V gene TRBV19 combines with J gene TRBJ2-7, with a tentative D call TRBD2 (6 bases). CDR3 length: 14 amino acids. CDR1 is LNHDA, CDR2 SQIVND, per germline (reference sequence). Between the trimmed V and J ends, which lost 8 bases and 0 bases, there was a span of 14 bases. CDR3 loop: CASSREALSYEQYF. As DNA, the CDR3 is TGTGCCAGTTCGAGGGAGGCCCTCTCCTACGAGCAGTACTTC.

V is TRBV2 and J is TRBJ2-3; D is unresolved. Trimming removed 10 bases from V and 4 bases from J, with 9 bases in between. This CDR3 contains 11 residues. CDR1 is SNHLY, CDR2 FYNNEI, per germline. CDR3 sequence (DNA): TGTGCCACTAGTAAGGCAGATACGCAGTATTTT. Translated, it gives CATSKADTQYF.

The CDR3 sequence is CASSYGTGSYNEQFF. The CDR3 nucleotides read TGTGCCAGCAGTTACGGGACAGGCTCCTACAATGAGCAGTTCTTC. The chain couples TRBV6-5 to TRBJ2-1, with 8 bases aligning to TRBD1. CDR1 and CDR2 (germline): MNHEY, SVGAGI. V was clipped by 2 bases and J by 0 bases; unmatched bases: 0. The CDR3 extends over 15 amino acids.

V gene TRBV4-1 combines with J gene TRBJ1-5; a weak D match, TRBD1 (5 bases). The CDR3 totals 15 residues. Germline V gene lookup returns CDR1 MGHRA and CDR2 YSYEKL. Trimming stripped 1 base from V and 7 bases from J, with 14 bases between. The CDR3 DNA is TGCGCCAGCAGCCAAGGACGCGGGGGTGGCCAGCCCCAGCATTTT. This translates into CASSQGRGGGQPQHF.

Details on this clone: The same CDR3 arises from other DNA sequences in this sample as well. The J gene is TRBJ1-1, the V gene TRBV5-1; D remains unclear. There are 13 residues in the CDR3. The ends were cut back, 0 bases at V and 4 bases at J, with 7 bases in the middle. CDR1 is SGHRS, CDR2 YFSETQ, per germline. The CDR3 bases are TGCGCCAGCAGCTTGGCTGTTGGCACTGAAGCTTTCTTT. Its protein is CASSLAVGTEAFF.

The J gene is TRBJ2-1, the V gene TRBV2; the match to TRBD2 covers 11 bases. Germline-derived CDR1 and CDR2 are SNHLY and FYNNEI. V shed 11 bases, J shed 6 bases, and the junction held 12 bases outside the gene matches. The CDR3 sequence is 15 residues long. CDR3 coding DNA: TGTGCCGACAAGGCCGGGACTAGCGGACGCAATGAGCAGTTCTTC. As protein: CADKAGTSGRNEQFF.

This rearrangement joins TRBV5-1 to TRBJ1-3; the match to TRBD1 covers 7 bases. V shed 4 bases, J shed 0 bases, and the junction held 7 bases outside the gene matches. The CDR3 sequence is 16 residues long. Germline assignment: CDR1 SGHRS and CDR2 YFSETQ. The chain's CDR3 is CASSNGQASSGNTIYF. The CDR3 DNA reads as TGCGCCAGCAGCAACGGACAGGCATCCTCTGGAAACACCATATATTTT.

The J gene is TRBJ2-1, the V gene TRBV7-2; 10 bases agree with TRBD2. CDR1 SGHTA and CDR2 FQGNSA come from the germline V gene. The CDR3 is 17 residues long. V trimming: 1 base; J trimming: 3 bases; junction bases outside the gene matches: 6. The CDR3 nucleotides read TGTGCCAGCAGCTTAGAGTGGGCTAGCGGGAGCTACAATGAGCAGTTCTTC. It is translated as CASSLEWASGSYNEQFF. The full variable domain, in which reference TRBV7-2 and TRBJ2-1 provide the parts outside the CDR3, is GAGVSQSPSNKVTEKGKDVELRCDPISGHTALYWYRQSLGQGLEFLIYFQGNSAPDKSGLPSDRFSAERTGGSVSTLTIQRTQQEDSAVYLCASSLEWASGSYNEQFFGPGTRLTVL.